A single sample is the source of the 21 T cell receptor beta chains below, sequenced in a study of T cells in localized non-small cell lung cancer. Assay: immunoSEQ multiplex PCR; the TCRdb copy retains only in-frame clones and omits some. The sample contains 45,000 to 50,000 clones, 85% to 90% of which appear only once. This sample comprised PBMCs, obtained before any cancer treatment. The receptor source for this set is a man between 40 and 70 years old with stage II lung adenocarcinoma.

The J gene is TRBJ1-3, the V gene TRBV28; D uncertain. Germline V gives CDR1 MDHEN, CDR2 SYDVKM. Trimming left V 6 bases short and J 2 bases short, with 11 bases between. The CDR3 covers 14 residues. The CDR3 coding sequence is TGTGCCAGCAGCCCCACTAGGCCTGGAAACACCATATATTTT. Protein sequence: CASSPTRPGNTIYF.

This chain uses TRBV6-6 with TRBJ2-3; 7 bases line up with TRBD1. Trimming took 5 bases from V and 1 from J; bases not matched to a gene: 3. This CDR3 comprises 14 residues. CDR1 and CDR2 from the germline V gene are MNHNY and SVGAGI (reference sequence). In DNA form, the CDR3 reads TGTGCCAGCAGTGAGGGGGCTCGCACAGATACGCAGTATTTT. It translates to CASSEGARTDTQYF.

The rearrangement uses TRBV6-1 and TRBJ1-6; the D is unclear. This CDR3 has 13 amino acids. Deletions cut 8 bases from V and 9 bases from J, with 14 bases between. Germline lookup yields CDR1 MNHNS and CDR2 SASEGT. The CDR3 DNA is TGTGCCAGCTCGGGCCTCCCACCTTCACCCCTCCACTTT. Protein product: CASSGLPPSPLHF.

This clone was counted once. V is TRBV10-2 and J is TRBJ1-6, with a weak D call TRBD1 (6 bases). Trimming cost V 7 bases and J 10 bases, with 26 bases left between them. The CDR3 runs 17 residues. Germline lookup yields CDR1 WSHSY and CDR2 SAAADI. The CDR3, as DNA: TGCGCCAGCACCCGGGTTATGGGGGGCAATCCAAGATCACCCCTCCACTTT. It specifies CASTRVMGGNPRSPLHF.

This clone was detected once. The chain employs TRBV18 and TRBJ1-2; unclear D gene. V dropped 4 bases and J dropped 2 bases, with 17 bases sitting between them. Germline loops: CDR1 KGHSH, CDR2 LQKENI. The CDR3 totals 16 residues. The DNA of the CDR3 is TGTGCCAGCTCACATTCCGATGACCGCCTGAACTATGGCTACACCTTC. Translating gives CASSHSDDRLNYGYTF.

This clone has only a few counts. The chain uses TRBV2 and TRBJ2-7, with 10 nucleotides matching TRBD2. Germline CDR1 and CDR2: SNHLY and FYNNEI. V lost 3 bases to trimming and J lost 4 bases; unmatched junction nucleotides: 6. The CDR3 has 15 residues. The CDR3 DNA reads TGTGCCAGCAGTGACAGTCTAGCGGGGGCTTACGAGCAGTACTTC. Its translation is CASSDSLAGAYEQYF.

The chain couples TRBV28 to TRBJ2-7; D might be TRBD1 or TRBD2, each matching 7 bases. The CDR3 loop spans 15 amino acids. Trimming pared 6 bases from V and 3 bases from J, leaving 18 bases between. Germline lookup yields CDR1 MDHEN and CDR2 SYDVKM. The CDR3 sequence is CASSRGGDAYYEQYV. The CDR3 DNA follows: TGTGCCAGCAGCAGGGGGGGGGACGCCTACTACGAGCAGTACGTC.

CDR3 region: CASRSGGVTGELFF. The CDR3 DNA sequence: TGTGCCAGCAGGTCAGGGGGCGTCACCGGGGAGCTGTTTTTT. J is TRBJ2-2 and V is TRBV27, with 8 bases identical to TRBD1. With V trimmed by 6 bases and J by 4 bases, 4 bases remained unmatched. The CDR3 loop spans 14 amino acids. From germline, CDR1 is MNHEY and CDR2 SMNVEV (reference sequence).

The gene calls are TRBV7-3 and TRBJ1-2; D might be TRBD1 (6 bases). V lost 1 base and J lost 2, with 8 bases in between. This CDR3 comprises 14 residues. Germline V gene data show CDR1 as SGHTA and CDR2 as FQGTGA. CDR3 DNA: TGTGCCAGCAGCTTAAGCGGACAGAACTATGGCTACACCTTC. This translates into CASSLSGQNYGYTF.

The genes are TRBV6-5 and TRBJ1-6; perhaps TRBD1 as D (6 bases). V was shortened by 2 bases and J by 7 bases, with 9 bases between the two germline ends. CDR1 and CDR2 (germline): MNHEY, SVGAGI. The length of the CDR3 is 14 residues. Written as DNA, the CDR3 is TGTGCCAGCAGTTACGGGCAGGGGAATTCACCCCTCCACTTT. As protein: CASSYGQGNSPLHF.

Details on this clone: One end of the junction does not line up with germline, which may come from a read error. The rearrangement uses TRBV6-1 and TRBJ1-1; D is unclear. CDR1 and CDR2 (germline): MNHNS, SASEGT. This CDR3 has 13 amino acids. For the CDR3, the DNA is TGTGCCAGCAGGGAAGGCCCGAACACTGAAGCTTTCTTT. Protein product: CASREGPNTEAFF.

The rearrangement uses TRBV18 and TRBJ1-3; D is possibly TRBD1 (6 bases). The germline V and J ends were trimmed by 4 bases and 0 bases, with 16 bases remaining between them. The CDR3 is 17 amino acids. The germline V gene has CDR1 KGHSH and CDR2 LQKENI. For the CDR3, the DNA is TGTGCCAGCTCACGGGACTTACAGGGCTTCTCTGGAAACACCATATATTTT. It encodes CASSRDLQGFSGNTIYF. The full variable domain, with the rest looked up from reference TRBV18 and TRBJ1-3, is NAGVMQNPRHLVRRRGQEARLRCSPMKGHSHVYWYRQLPEEGLKFMVYLQKENIIDESGMPKERFSAEFPKEGPSILRIQQVVRGDSAAYFCASSRDLQGFSGNTIYFGEGSWLTVV.

V usage is TRBV6-5 and J usage is TRBJ1-2; D might be TRBD1 (5 bases). Trimming took 6 bases from V and 1 from J, leaving 9 bases between them. Germline lookup yields CDR1 MNHEY and CDR2 SVGAGI. The CDR3 runs to 13 residues. As DNA, the CDR3 is TGTGCCAGCAGAACCGACAGTAACTATGGCTACACCTTC. Its protein is CASRTDSNYGYTF.

The V gene is TRBV5-4, the J gene TRBJ1-6; no definite D call. Germline values: CDR1 SGHNT, CDR2 YYREEE (reference sequence). The V end was cut by 1 base, the J end by 7 bases, with 6 bases between. CDR3 length equals 13 residues. The CDR3 nucleotides are TGTGCCAGCAGCTTGACAGTCAATTCACCCCTCCACTTT. Amino acids: CASSLTVNSPLHF. Based on the CDR3 plus reference TRBV5-4 and TRBJ1-6, the full variable domain is ETGVTQSPTHLIKTRGQQVTLRCSSQSGHNTVSWYQQALGQGPQFIFQYYREEENGRGNFPPRFSGLQFPNYSSELNVNALELDDSALYLCASSLTVNSPLHFGNGTRLTVT.

The chain joins TRBV14 to TRBJ2-1, with 10 bases lining up with TRBD2. This CDR3 region has 15 residues. CDR1 and CDR2 from the germline V gene are SGHDN and FVKESK. The ends lost 4 bases at V and 12 bases at J; junction bases unmatched: 12. CDR3 residues: CASSPLAGALPGQFF. CDR3 coding DNA: TGTGCCAGCAGCCCCCTAGCGGGGGCCCTCCCTGGGCAGTTCTTC. Using reference TRBV14 and TRBJ2-1 for the parts outside the CDR3, the full variable domain is EAGVTQFPSHSVIEKGQTVTLRCDPISGHDNLYWYRRVMGKEIKFLLHFVKESKQDESGMPNNRFLAERTGGTYSTLKVQPAELEDSGVYFCASSPLAGALPGQFFGPGTRLTVL.

The chain has TRBV5-1 and TRBJ1-4; D is uncertain. The CDR3 is 13 amino acids. Trimming removed 0 bases from V and 8 bases from J, with 8 bases in between. Germline V gene data show CDR1 as SGHRS and CDR2 as YFSETQ. In DNA form, the CDR3 reads TGCGCCAGCAGCTTGGGAGGGCGAGAAAAACTGTTTTTT. It is translated as CASSLGGREKLFF.

The gene calls are TRBV7-2 and TRBJ1-5, with D possibly matching TRBD1 (6 bases). The CDR3 loop spans 15 amino acids. Trimming pared 3 bases from V and 3 bases from J, leaving 12 bases between. CDR1 is SGHTA and CDR2 is FQGNSA in the germline V gene. CDR3 loop: CASSLGGPSNQPQHF. The CDR3, as DNA: TGTGCCAGCAGCTTGGGGGGGCCCTCCAATCAGCCCCAGCATTTT. The full variable domain, rest sourced from reference TRBV7-2 and TRBJ1-5, is GAGVSQSPSNKVTEKGKDVELRCDPISGHTALYWYRQSLGQGLEFLIYFQGNSAPDKSGLPSDRFSAERTGGSVSTLTIQRTQQEDSAVYLCASSLGGPSNQPQHFGDGTRLSIL.

This clone appeared once. The chain recombines TRBV5-4 with TRBJ1-1; D unresolved. V was pared by 0 bases and J by 0 bases, with 9 bases between. The CDR3 has 15 residues. Germline lookup yields CDR1 SGHNT and CDR2 YYREEE (reference sequence). The CDR3 region has the DNA TGTGCCAGCAGCTTGGACGGCTCACTGAACACTGAAGCTTTCTTT. Protein: CASSLDGSLNTEAFF.

The chain uses TRBV19 and TRBJ1-2, with 8 nucleotides matching TRBD1. Germline CDR1 reads LNHDA; CDR2 reads SQIVND (reference sequence). The ends lost 2 bases at V and 1 base at J; junction bases unmatched: 12. This CDR3 region has 18 residues. The CDR3, as DNA: TGTGCCAGTAGTATAAGGACCGGACAGGGTGTATATAACTATGGCTACACCTTC. Translation gives CASSIRTGQGVYNYGYTF. The full variable domain, its missing parts supplied by reference TRBV19 and TRBJ1-2, is DGGITQSPKYLFRKEGQNVTLSCEQNLNHDAMYWYRQDPGQGLRLIYYSQIVNDFQKGDIAEGYSVSREKKESFPLTVTSAQKNPTAFYLCASSIRTGQGVYNYGYTFGSGTRLTVV.

The rearrangement uses TRBV11-3 and TRBJ2-7; D is unclear. Germline V CDR1 and CDR2: SGHNT, YENEEA. This CDR3 contains 14 residues. Trimming removed 5 bases from V and 2 bases from J, with 13 bases in between. Here the CDR3 DNA reads TGTGCCAGCAGCCTCCGCCCCTCCACCTACGAGCAGTACGTC. Amino acid sequence: CASSLRPSTYEQYV.

The V gene is TRBV15, the J gene TRBJ2-1, with D perhaps matching TRBD2 (7 bases). Germline V lookup: CDR1 LNHNV, CDR2 YYDKDF (reference sequence). Deletions cut 5 bases from V and 3 bases from J, with 14 bases between. The length of the CDR3 is 15 residues. The CDR3 DNA reads as TGTGCCACCAGCCACAAGGGGGGGGACTACAATGAGCAGTTCTTC. It specifies CATSHKGGDYNEQFF.